This is a list of T cell receptor beta chains from one sample in a study of T cell repertoires in cytomegalovirus infection. TCRdb reprocessed the reads via MiXCR and lists one record per CDR3 protein. The sample includes around 800,000 distinct CDR3 sequences, about 30% seen only once; the top ten take around 12%. Which antigens these TCRs recognize remains unknown. Here the sequenced sample was cultured CD8+ T cells from PBMCs, taken from culture after CMV antigen stimulation. Source of these receptors: a human donor in good health (CMV status not recorded). Some clones in this sample may be carry-over from other donors' samples. CDR3s include the opening cysteine and the closing phenylalanine or tryptophan. A D gene is named only where the DNA matches it firmly. Part of the rows lack a size; the others show once, few, many or a class for expanded clones.

j_call	d_call	v_call	clone_size	cdr3_nt	cdr3_aa
TRBJ2-1	-	TRBV27	-	TGTGCCAGCAGGAAAAGCTCCAGCTCCTACAATGAGCAGTTCTTC	CASRKSSSSYNEQFF
TRBJ1-1	-	TRBV12-3/TRBV12-4	-	TGTGCCAGCAGTTTGGCAGCCCAAGCTTTCTTT	CASSLAAQAFF
TRBJ1-2	-	TRBV7-1	-	TGTGCCAGCAGTCCGCGGGGGGAACCTTTTAACTATGGCTACACCTTC	CASSPRGEPFNYGYTF
TRBJ2-7	TRBD1	TRBV7-9	many	TGTGCCAGCAGCCCGCAGACAGGGCCGACCTACGAGCAGTACTTC	CASSPQTGPTYEQYF
TRBJ1-5	-	TRBV23-1	few	TGCGCCAGCAGTCAATTAACAGGGATTCAGCCCCAGCATTTT	CASSQLTGIQPQHF
TRBJ1-4	-	TRBV19	few	TGTGCCAGTAGTCCCACGGCAGAATACGAAAAACTGTTTTTT	CASSPTAEYEKLFF
TRBJ1-2	TRBD1	TRBV27	-	TGTGCCAGCAGTAGAACAGGGGGTCACTATGGCTACACCTTC	CASSRTGGHYGYTF
TRBJ2-7	TRBD2	TRBV2	-	TGTGCCAGCAGTTACCTAGCGGGGGACTCCTACGAGCAGTACTTC	CASSYLAGDSYEQYF
TRBJ2-2	-	TRBV19	few	TGTGCCAGTAGTATAGGGTCCGGGGAGCTGTTTTTT	CASSIGSGELFF
TRBJ2-1	-	TRBV12-3/TRBV12-4	few	TGTGCCAGCAGTACCGGGATTTTGAATGAGCAGTTCTTC	CASSTGILNEQFF
TRBJ2-3	-	TRBV12-3/TRBV12-4	-	TGTGCCAGCAGTTTCCCGAAGGAGGGGGAACGCGTTGACCCAGATACGCAGTATTTT	CASSFPKEGERVDPDTQYF
TRBJ2-5	-	TRBV6-1	-	TGTGCCAGCAGTTATGCGCAGCAAGCCCCAGGGGAGACCCAGTACTTC	CASSYAQQAPGETQYF
TRBJ2-5	-	TRBV11-2	-	TGTGCCAGCACCACCGCCGAAGGGCGTGAGACCCAGTACTTC	CASTTAEGRETQYF
TRBJ1-6	-	TRBV7-2	many	TGTGCCAGCAAAATCGTCGACTCCTATAATTCACCCCTCCACTTT	CASKIVDSYNSPLHF
TRBJ1-5	-	TRBV28	-	TGTGCCAGCAGTTTACCATCCTTAGGGTATAGCAATCAGCCCCAGCATTTT	CASSLPSLGYSNQPQHF
TRBJ1-1	TRBD1	TRBV27	-	TGTGCCAGCAGTCAGGGACAGGCTGGCGAGTTGAACACTGAAGCTTTCTTT	CASSQGQAGELNTEAFF
TRBJ1-1	-	TRBV6-5	-	TGTGCCAGCAGTTACAAGGGTTTGGACACTGAAGCTTTCTTT	CASSYKGLDTEAFF
TRBJ1-4	-	TRBV7-8	-	TGTGCCAGCAGCTTAGAGGGTAATGAAAAACTGTTTTTT	CASSLEGNEKLFF
TRBJ1-2	TRBD1	TRBV7-9	few	TGTGCCAGCAGCTCTTTCAGGACAGGGCTTCATGGCTACACCTTC	CASSSFRTGLHGYTF
TRBJ1-5	-	TRBV28	many	TGTGCCAGCACGGGCAGCACCAATCAGCCCCAGCATTTT	CASTGSTNQPQHF
TRBJ2-6	-	TRBV7-9	-	TGTGCCAGCAGCCCGCAGGGGCCTGGGGCCAACGTCCTGACTTTC	CASSPQGPGANVLTF
TRBJ2-7	-	TRBV3-1	-	TGTGCCAGCAGCCAAGAGATAACCTACGAGCAGTACTTC	CASSQEITYEQYF
TRBJ2-5	-	TRBV5-5	few	TGTGCCAGCAGTCCCCGATCCGCGGTCCAAGAGACCCAGTACTTC	CASSPRSAVQETQYF
TRBJ1-6	-	TRBV20-1	once	TGCAGTGCTAGAGATCTAGAGAGCTCCTATAATTCACCCCTCCACTTT	CSARDLESSYNSPLHF
TRBJ1-1	-	TRBV6-5	-	TGTGCCAGCAGTTACTCCAGCAGGCACACTGAAGCTTTCTTT	CASSYSSRHTEAFF
TRBJ2-7	-	TRBV7-6	many	TGTGCCAGCAGCTTAGGTTCAGGGACTGCCTACGAGCAGTACTTC	CASSLGSGTAYEQYF
TRBJ1-2	-	TRBV9	-	TGTGCCAGCAGCGTAGCTTCGAAGGGACTGGGGACAAAACGGGATGGCTACACCTTC	CASSVASKGLGTKRDGYTF
TRBJ2-7	-	TRBV6-6	-	TGTGCCAGCAGAGTGAGGGGGGCTAGCGGCGACGAGCAGTACTTC	CASRVRGASGDEQYF
TRBJ2-1	-	TRBV20-1	few	TGCAGTGCTAGAGGGGACATTATATCCTACAATGAGCAGTTCTTC	CSARGDIISYNEQFF
TRBJ2-7	-	TRBV6-1	few	TGTGCCAGCAGTGCCTGGGACGGAACCTACGAGCAGTACTTC	CASSAWDGTYEQYF
TRBJ1-6	TRBD1	TRBV27	few	TGTGCCAGCAGGCCGACAGGGATGAAGAATAATTCACCCCTCCACTTT	CASRPTGMKNNSPLHF
TRBJ2-3	TRBD2	TRBV7-8	few	TGTGCCAGCAGCTTCCCCTATTGGACTAGCGCTAAGATCACAGATACGCAGTATTTT	CASSFPYWTSAKITDTQYF
TRBJ2-5	TRBD1	TRBV7-6	few	TGTGCCAGCAGCCGAACCCCTTCTCCCCGGGACAGTCAAGAGACCCAGTACTTC	CASSRTPSPRDSQETQYF
TRBJ1-5	TRBD1	TRBV11-2	-	TGTGCCAGCAGCTTGGGACAGGGGCATCTGCCCCAGCATTTT	CASSLGQGHLPQHF
TRBJ2-7	TRBD1	TRBV6-1	-	TGTGCCAGCAGTGGCGGGACAGGTCTCTCCTACGAGCAGTACTTC	CASSGGTGLSYEQYF
TRBJ2-3	-	TRBV13	-	TGTGCCAGCAGCTTAGGTGGGTCTCTAGTAACAGATACGCAGTATTTT	CASSLGGSLVTDTQYF
TRBJ2-1	TRBD2	TRBV7-2	-	TGTGCCAGCAGCTTAGACGGGGGGGCCAATGAGCAGTTCTTC	CASSLDGGANEQFF
TRBJ1-5	-	TRBV7-9	-	TGTGCCAGCAGCCCAGAATCAGACAGGCTCTATAGCAATCAGCCCCAGCATTTT	CASSPESDRLYSNQPQHF
TRBJ1-6	-	TRBV7-9	few	TGTGCCAGCAGCTTAGTCGCGCGCTATAATTCACCCCTCCACTTT	CASSLVARYNSPLHF
TRBJ2-5	TRBD1	TRBV19	-	TGTGCCAGTAGGCTCGGACAGGGGGATTGGGAGACCCAGTACTTC	CASRLGQGDWETQYF
TRBJ1-1	-	TRBV5-6	-	TGTGCCAGCAGCCGCTCCAGGGCGGAGTTCAACGCTGAAGCTTTCTTT	CASSRSRAEFNAEAFF
TRBJ2-5	-	TRBV25-1	-	TGTGCCAGCACCCAGGGGATGAAAGAGACCCAGTACTTC	CASTQGMKETQYF
TRBJ2-5	TRBD2	TRBV7-9	-	TGTGCCAGCAGCGACCTCGATAGCGGGGGGACCTTTGGGACCCAGTACTTC	CASSDLDSGGTFGTQYF
TRBJ2-5	TRBD1	TRBV12-3/TRBV12-4	-	TGTGCCAGTAGTAACCGGGACAGGGGCATGGAGACCCAGTACTTC	CASSNRDRGMETQYF
TRBJ2-7	-	TRBV6-5	-	TGTGCCAGCAGTGGCAAATTTTACGAGCAGTACTTC	CASSGKFYEQYF
TRBJ1-4	TRBD1	TRBV12-3/TRBV12-4	few	TGTGCCAGCAGAGGCCGGACAGGGCCGAATGAAAAACTGTTTTTT	CASRGRTGPNEKLFF
TRBJ2-1	TRBD2	TRBV7-9	once	TGTGCCAGCAGAACCGGGACTAGCGGGGGCAATGAGCAGTTCTTC	CASRTGTSGGNEQFF
TRBJ1-1	-	TRBV7-6	once	TGTGCTGGCGCCCGATATGAGGTCATGAACACTGAAGCTTTCTTT	CAGARYEVMNTEAFF
TRBJ2-1	-	TRBV19	few	TGTGCCAGTGGGGTGGTGGGGGGCCTCTACAATGAGCAGTTCTTC	CASGVVGGLYNEQFF
TRBJ2-1	-	TRBV6-1	-	TGTGCCAGCAGTGTGGGAGCAACCTACAATGAGCAGTTCTTC	CASSVGATYNEQFF
TRBJ1-2	-	TRBV10-3	-	TGTGTCATCTCATTACAGGGCGGAGGACCTAACTATGGCTACACCTTC	CVISLQGGGPNYGYTF